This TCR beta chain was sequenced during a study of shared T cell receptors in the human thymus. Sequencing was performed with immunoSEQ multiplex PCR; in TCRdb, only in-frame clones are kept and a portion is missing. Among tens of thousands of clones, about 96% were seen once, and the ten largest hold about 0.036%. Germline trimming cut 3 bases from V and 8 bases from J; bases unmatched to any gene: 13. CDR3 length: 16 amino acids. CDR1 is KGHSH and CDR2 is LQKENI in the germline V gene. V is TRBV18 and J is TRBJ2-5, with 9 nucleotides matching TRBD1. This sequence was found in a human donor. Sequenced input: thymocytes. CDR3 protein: CASSPYPPDRGLTQYF. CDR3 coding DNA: TGTGCCAGCTCACCCTATCCCCCGGACAGGGGATTAACCCAGTACTTC.